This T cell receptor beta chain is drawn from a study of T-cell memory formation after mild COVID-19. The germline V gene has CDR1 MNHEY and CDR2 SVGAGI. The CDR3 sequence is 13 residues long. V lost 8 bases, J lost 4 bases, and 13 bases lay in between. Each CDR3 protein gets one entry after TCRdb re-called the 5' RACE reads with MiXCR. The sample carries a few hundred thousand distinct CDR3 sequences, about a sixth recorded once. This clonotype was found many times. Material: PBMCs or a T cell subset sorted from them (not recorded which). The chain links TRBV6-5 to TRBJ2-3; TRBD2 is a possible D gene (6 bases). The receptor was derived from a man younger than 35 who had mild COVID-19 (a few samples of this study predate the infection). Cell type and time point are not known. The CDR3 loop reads CASSPGVSDTQYF. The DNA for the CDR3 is TGTGCCAGCTCTCCGGGGGTGTCAGATACGCAGTATTTT.